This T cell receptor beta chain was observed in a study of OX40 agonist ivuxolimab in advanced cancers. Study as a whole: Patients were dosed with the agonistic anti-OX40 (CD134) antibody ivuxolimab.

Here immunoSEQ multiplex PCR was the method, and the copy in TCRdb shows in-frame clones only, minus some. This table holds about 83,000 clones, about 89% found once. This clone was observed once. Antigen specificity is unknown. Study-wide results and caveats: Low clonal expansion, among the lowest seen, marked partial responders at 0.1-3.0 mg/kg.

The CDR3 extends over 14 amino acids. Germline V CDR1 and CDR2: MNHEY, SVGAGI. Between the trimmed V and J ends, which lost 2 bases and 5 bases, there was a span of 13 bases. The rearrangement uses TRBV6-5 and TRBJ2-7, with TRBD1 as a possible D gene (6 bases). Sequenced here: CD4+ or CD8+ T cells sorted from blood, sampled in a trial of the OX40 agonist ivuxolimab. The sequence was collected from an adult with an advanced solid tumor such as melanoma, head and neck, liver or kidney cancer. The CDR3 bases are TGTGCCAGCAGTTACGGGCAGGGGACCAACGAGCAGTACTTC. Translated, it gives CASSYGQGTNEQYF.